This T cell receptor beta chain is drawn from a study of cytomegalovirus exposure and HLA in healthy donors. Study results and caveats: There were several of the most significant clusters that appeared linked to common viral pathogens in a later analysis. Rarity marked most TCR sequences, yet some public TCRs occurred in many donors.

PCR was performed using 60 Vbeta and 13 Jbeta primers. Produced via immunoSEQ multiplex PCR; TCRdb's table is partial and in-frame only. The sample lists 140,000 or so clones, approximately 80% seen once, with around 2.5% in the top ten. V lost 6 bases, J lost 6 bases, and 8 bases lay in between. CDR3 size: 12 residues. In germline, CDR1 is SNHLY, CDR2 FYNNEI. A word on this clone: The antigen is unknown.

The TCR comes from a woman aged 18-29 years in good health and CMV-seropositive. The source material was PBMCs. The gene calls are TRBV2 and TRBJ2-2, with D possibly being TRBD2 (6 bases). CDR3 sequence reads: CASREGSGELFF. The CDR3, as DNA: TGTGCCAGCAGGGAGGGATCCGGGGAGCTGTTTTTT.